This is a list of T cell receptor beta chains from one sample in a study of a mutant IDH1 vaccine in newly diagnosed glioma. For these receptors, no antigen is known. Sequencing used immunoSEQ multiplex PCR; TCRdb keeps in-frame clones, though not all of them. Of fewer than 70,000 clones listed, 84% are singletons. The starting material was PBMCs, obtained from a glioma patient whose treatment included an IDH1 peptide vaccine. All receptors come from a man aged 25 to 40 with glioma. The CDR3 runs from the conserved cysteine through the conserved F or W. The D gene is left open where the match is weak. Clone size appears in some rows only: once, few, many, or a class for an expanded clone.

D gene: TRBD2
J gene: TRBJ2-2
V gene: TRBV4-2
CDR3 length: 16
clone size: -
CDR3 protein: CASGLQSGANTGELFF
CDR3 DNA: TGTGCCAGCGGTCTCCAAAGCGGGGCGAACACCGGGGAGCTGTTTTTT

D gene: TRBD1
J gene: TRBJ2-1
V gene: TRBV2
CDR3 length: 18
clone size: -
CDR3 protein: CASSPKTAGTGGDNEQFF
CDR3 DNA: TGTGCCAGCAGTCCAAAAACCGCCGGGACAGGGGGGGACAATGAGCAGTTCTTC

D gene: -
J gene: TRBJ1-5
V gene: TRBV28
CDR3 length: 13
clone size: -
CDR3 protein: CASFSGGNQPQHF
CDR3 DNA: TGTGCCAGCTTCTCAGGGGGCAATCAGCCCCAGCATTTT

D gene: TRBD1
J gene: TRBJ2-1
V gene: TRBV27
CDR3 length: 15
clone size: once
CDR3 protein: CASSLSGGGYSEQFF
CDR3 DNA: TGTGCCAGCAGTTTATCAGGGGGCGGTTATAGTGAGCAGTTCTTC

D gene: -
J gene: TRBJ1-3
V gene: TRBV7-9
CDR3 length: 14
clone size: -
CDR3 protein: CASLQVLGGNTIYF
CDR3 DNA: TGTGCCAGCCTGCAGGTCTTGGGAGGAAACACCATATATTTT

D gene: -
J gene: TRBJ1-1
V gene: TRBV5-1
CDR3 length: 13
clone size: -
CDR3 protein: CASSLAGSTEAFF
CDR3 DNA: TGCGCCAGCAGCTTGGCAGGGAGCACTGAAGCTTTCTTT

D gene: -
J gene: TRBJ2-7
V gene: TRBV15
CDR3 length: 16
clone size: -
CDR3 protein: CATSRDRRDGPYEQYF
CDR3 DNA: TGTGCCACCAGCAGAGATCGCAGGGACGGGCCCTACGAGCAGTACTTC

D gene: TRBD2
J gene: TRBJ2-1
V gene: TRBV7-9
CDR3 length: 12
clone size: -
CDR3 protein: CASWGGRNEQFF
CDR3 DNA: TGTGCCAGCTGGGGGGGACGCAATGAGCAGTTCTTC

D gene: -
J gene: TRBJ2-2
V gene: TRBV30
CDR3 length: 15
clone size: -
CDR3 protein: CAWSATRIKNGELFF
CDR3 DNA: TGTGCCTGGAGTGCCACACGGATCAAAAACGGGGAGCTGTTTTTT

D gene: TRBD1
J gene: TRBJ1-4
V gene: TRBV5-4
CDR3 length: 15
clone size: -
CDR3 protein: CASSLAATGDEKLFF
CDR3 DNA: TGTGCCAGCAGCTTGGCCGCGACAGGGGATGAAAAACTGTTTTTT

D gene: -
J gene: TRBJ1-2
V gene: TRBV6-5
CDR3 length: 16
clone size: -
CDR3 protein: CASSYQALPPAYGYTF
CDR3 DNA: TGTGCCAGCAGTTACCAGGCCCTCCCGCCGGCCTATGGCTACACCTTC

D gene: -
J gene: TRBJ1-1
V gene: TRBV18
CDR3 length: 14
clone size: -
CDR3 protein: CASSPGRGDTEAFF
CDR3 DNA: TGTGCCAGCTCACCAGGCAGGGGAGACACTGAAGCTTTCTTT

D gene: TRBD1
J gene: TRBJ1-6
V gene: TRBV19
CDR3 length: 14
clone size: -
CDR3 protein: CASGGGQGGSPLHF
CDR3 DNA: TGTGCCAGCGGCGGGGGACAGGGAGGTTCACCCCTCCACTTT

D gene: TRBD2
J gene: TRBJ2-1
V gene: TRBV27
CDR3 length: 16
clone size: -
CDR3 protein: CASSFLLAGGMNEQFF
CDR3 DNA: TGTGCCAGCAGTTTCCTACTAGCGGGAGGTATGAATGAGCAGTTCTTC

D gene: TRBD2
J gene: TRBJ2-7
V gene: TRBV7-7
CDR3 length: 14
clone size: once
CDR3 protein: CASSQTSGSHEQYF
CDR3 DNA: TGTGCCAGCAGCCAGACTAGCGGGAGCCACGAGCAGTACTTC

D gene: TRBD1
J gene: TRBJ1-5
V gene: TRBV19
CDR3 length: 16
clone size: -
CDR3 protein: CASESLQGRGHQPQHF
CDR3 DNA: TGTGCCAGTGAAAGCCTACAGGGGAGGGGTCATCAGCCCCAGCATTTT

D gene: TRBD2
J gene: TRBJ2-3
V gene: TRBV10-3
CDR3 length: 16
clone size: -
CDR3 protein: CAISESTSGGMNTQYF
CDR3 DNA: TGTGCCATCAGTGAGTCGACTAGCGGGGGGATGAATACGCAGTATTTT

D gene: TRBD2
J gene: TRBJ2-4
V gene: TRBV27
CDR3 length: 17
clone size: -
CDR3 protein: CASSKWTSSVAKNIQYF
CDR3 DNA: TGTGCCAGCAGCAAATGGACTAGCTCGGTAGCCAAAAACATTCAGTACTTC

D gene: -
J gene: TRBJ1-1
V gene: TRBV7-6
CDR3 length: 13
clone size: -
CDR3 protein: CASSFRGSTEAFF
CDR3 DNA: TGTGCCAGCAGCTTTAGGGGGAGCACTGAAGCTTTCTTT

D gene: -
J gene: TRBJ1-6
V gene: TRBV11-2
CDR3 length: 14
clone size: -
CDR3 protein: CASSFTGPNSPLHF
CDR3 DNA: TGTGCCAGCAGCTTTACAGGTCCGAATTCACCCCTCCACTTT

D gene: -
J gene: TRBJ2-3
V gene: TRBV5-4
CDR3 length: 13
clone size: -
CDR3 protein: CASSPGSTDTQYF
CDR3 DNA: TGTGCCAGCAGCCCCGGGAGCACAGATACGCAGTATTTT

D gene: -
J gene: TRBJ2-3
V gene: TRBV28
CDR3 length: 15
clone size: -
CDR3 protein: CASSLRGSSTDTQYF
CDR3 DNA: TGTGCCAGCAGTTTACGAGGATCTAGCACAGATACGCAGTATTTT

D gene: TRBD2
J gene: TRBJ2-1
V gene: TRBV19
CDR3 length: 15
clone size: -
CDR3 protein: CASSTQRGADNEQFF
CDR3 DNA: TGTGCCAGTAGTACCCAGCGGGGGGCCGACAATGAGCAGTTCTTC

D gene: -
J gene: TRBJ1-5
V gene: TRBV5-8
CDR3 length: 15
clone size: -
CDR3 protein: CASSLGGLSNQPQHF
CDR3 DNA: TGTGCCAGCAGCTTGGGGGGGCTGAGCAATCAGCCCCAGCATTTT

D gene: TRBD2
J gene: TRBJ2-1
V gene: TRBV19
CDR3 length: 16
clone size: -
CDR3 protein: CASRPERTSGRHEQFF
CDR3 DNA: TGTGCCAGTAGACCGGAGAGGACTAGCGGGAGGCATGAGCAGTTCTTC

D gene: TRBD2
J gene: TRBJ2-2
V gene: TRBV7-3
CDR3 length: 16
clone size: -
CDR3 protein: CASSRSGSPNTGELFF
CDR3 DNA: TGTGCCAGCAGTCGTAGCGGGAGTCCGAACACCGGGGAGCTGTTTTTT

D gene: -
J gene: TRBJ1-1
V gene: TRBV4-2
CDR3 length: 15
clone size: -
CDR3 protein: CASSSGQTMNTEAFF
CDR3 DNA: TGTGCCAGCAGCTCGGGACAAACTATGAACACTGAAGCTTTCTTT

D gene: -
J gene: TRBJ1-2
V gene: TRBV27
CDR3 length: 15
clone size: -
CDR3 protein: CASSPLTGSGYGYTF
CDR3 DNA: TGTGCCAGCAGTCCCCTCACAGGGTCGGGCTATGGCTACACCTTC

D gene: TRBD1
J gene: TRBJ1-1
V gene: TRBV9
CDR3 length: 13
clone size: few
CDR3 protein: CASSRGLNTEAFF
CDR3 DNA: TGTGCCAGCAGCAGGGGGCTAAACACTGAAGCTTTCTTT

D gene: -
J gene: TRBJ2-7
V gene: TRBV6-5
CDR3 length: 13
clone size: -
CDR3 protein: CASWQGLSYEQYF
CDR3 DNA: TGTGCCAGCTGGCAGGGGCTATCCTACGAGCAGTACTTC

D gene: -
J gene: TRBJ2-5
V gene: TRBV7-9
CDR3 length: 14
clone size: -
CDR3 protein: CASSPSRDQETQYF
CDR3 DNA: TGTGCCAGCAGCCCCAGTAGAGACCAAGAGACCCAGTACTTC

D gene: -
J gene: TRBJ1-5
V gene: TRBV19
CDR3 length: 15
clone size: -
CDR3 protein: CASSIVQEGNQPQHF
CDR3 DNA: TGTGCCAGTAGTATAGTACAGGAGGGAAATCAGCCCCAGCATTTT

D gene: TRBD2
J gene: TRBJ2-1
V gene: TRBV4-2
CDR3 length: 15
clone size: -
CDR3 protein: CASSSGGNSYNEQFF
CDR3 DNA: TGTGCCAGCAGCTCCGGGGGGAACTCCTACAATGAGCAGTTCTTC

D gene: -
J gene: TRBJ2-6
V gene: TRBV28
CDR3 length: 13
clone size: -
CDR3 protein: CASSLSGDRVLTF
CDR3 DNA: TGTGCCAGCAGTTTGTCTGGGGATAGGGTCCTGACTTTC

D gene: -
J gene: TRBJ2-5
V gene: TRBV5-4
CDR3 length: 13
clone size: -
CDR3 protein: CASSGRRGPAQYF
CDR3 DNA: TGTGCCAGCAGCGGCCGCCGAGGGCCGGCCCAGTACTTC

D gene: -
J gene: TRBJ2-1
V gene: TRBV7-3
CDR3 length: 17
clone size: -
CDR3 protein: CASSPHGGRSLYNEQFF
CDR3 DNA: TGTGCCAGCAGCCCGCACGGGGGGCGATCCCTCTACAATGAGCAGTTCTTC

D gene: -
J gene: TRBJ2-7
V gene: TRBV27
CDR3 length: 14
clone size: -
CDR3 protein: CASSLRGPTYEQYF
CDR3 DNA: TGTGCCAGCAGTTTGCGGGGGCCCACCTACGAGCAGTACTTC

D gene: -
J gene: TRBJ1-1
V gene: TRBV6-6
CDR3 length: 13
clone size: -
CDR3 protein: CASSYSTSLQAFF
CDR3 DNA: TGTGCCAGCAGTTACTCGACCAGCCTCCAAGCTTTCTTT

D gene: TRBD1
J gene: TRBJ1-2
V gene: TRBV6-6
CDR3 length: 14
clone size: -
CDR3 protein: CASSYGGTAYGYTF
CDR3 DNA: TGTGCCAGCAGTTACGGCGGGACAGCTTATGGCTACACCTTC

D gene: TRBD2
J gene: TRBJ2-3
V gene: TRBV27
CDR3 length: 17
clone size: once
CDR3 protein: CASRMGLAVQYTDTQYF
CDR3 DNA: TGTGCCAGCAGAATGGGACTAGCGGTACAGTACACAGATACGCAGTATTTT

D gene: -
J gene: TRBJ1-1
V gene: TRBV7-9
CDR3 length: 15
clone size: once
CDR3 protein: CASSPIIPQGETTFF
CDR3 DNA: TGTGCCAGCAGCCCGATTATACCGCAGGGAGAGACGACTTTCTTT

D gene: -
J gene: TRBJ2-1
V gene: TRBV6-6
CDR3 length: 15
clone size: -
CDR3 protein: CASSYVRGPSNEQFF
CDR3 DNA: TGTGCCAGCAGTTACGTCCGGGGGCCGTCCAATGAGCAGTTCTTC

D gene: -
J gene: TRBJ2-7
V gene: TRBV7-9
CDR3 length: 17
clone size: -
CDR3 protein: CASSLPRRGSGNYEQYF
CDR3 DNA: TGTGCCAGCAGCCTACCCCGAAGGGGATCGGGTAACTACGAGCAGTACTTC

D gene: TRBD2
J gene: TRBJ2-5
V gene: TRBV29-1
CDR3 length: 12
clone size: once
CDR3 protein: CSERLAQETQYF
CDR3 DNA: TGCAGCGAGCGACTAGCGCAAGAGACCCAGTACTTC

D gene: -
J gene: TRBJ2-1
V gene: TRBV28
CDR3 length: 17
clone size: -
CDR3 protein: CASSPQRGRSSYNEQFF
CDR3 DNA: TGTGCCAGCAGTCCTCAGAGAGGGCGCAGCTCCTACAATGAGCAGTTCTTC

D gene: TRBD2
J gene: TRBJ2-2
V gene: TRBV19
CDR3 length: 16
clone size: -
CDR3 protein: CASSTQTSANTGELFF
CDR3 DNA: TGTGCCAGTAGTACTCAGACTAGCGCGAACACCGGGGAGCTGTTTTTT

D gene: TRBD1
J gene: TRBJ1-2
V gene: TRBV5-4
CDR3 length: 13
clone size: -
CDR3 protein: CASSLQGENGYTF
CDR3 DNA: TGTGCCAGCAGCTTGCAGGGGGAAAATGGCTACACCTTC

D gene: TRBD1
J gene: TRBJ1-4
V gene: TRBV7-8
CDR3 length: 16
clone size: -
CDR3 protein: CASSWDTGTGGEKLFF
CDR3 DNA: TGTGCCAGCAGCTGGGATACCGGGACAGGGGGTGAAAAACTGTTTTTT

D gene: TRBD1
J gene: TRBJ1-3
V gene: TRBV6-1
CDR3 length: 15
clone size: -
CDR3 protein: CAISAGQASGNTIYF
CDR3 DNA: TGTGCCATCAGTGCCGGACAGGCCTCTGGAAACACCATATATTTT

D gene: -
J gene: TRBJ2-7
V gene: TRBV18
CDR3 length: 15
clone size: once
CDR3 protein: CASSPGGGASHEQYF
CDR3 DNA: TGTGCCAGCTCACCAGGAGGAGGGGCATCACACGAGCAGTACTTC

D gene: -
J gene: TRBJ2-1
V gene: TRBV6-6
CDR3 length: 13
clone size: -
CDR3 protein: CASSYSLDNEQFF
CDR3 DNA: TGTGCCAGCAGTTACTCGCTCGACAATGAGCAGTTCTTC

D gene: -
J gene: TRBJ2-7
V gene: TRBV10-1
CDR3 length: 13
clone size: -
CDR3 protein: CARGCLNSYEQYF
CDR3 DNA: TGCGCCAGGGGCTGTTTGAACTCCTACGAGCAGTACTTC

D gene: -
J gene: TRBJ2-4
V gene: TRBV4-1
CDR3 length: 12
clone size: -
CDR3 protein: CASSRNLVDVDF
CDR3 DNA: TGCGCCAGCAGCCGGAACCTAGTAGATGTGGACTTC

D gene: -
J gene: TRBJ1-3
V gene: TRBV7-9
CDR3 length: 17
clone size: -
CDR3 protein: CAPGGAKEIDSGNTIYF
CDR3 DNA: TGTGCCCCGGGGGGGGCGAAGGAAATCGACTCTGGAAACACCATATATTTT

D gene: TRBD1
J gene: TRBJ2-2
V gene: TRBV5-1
CDR3 length: 15
clone size: -
CDR3 protein: CASRLDRGRTGELFF
CDR3 DNA: TGCGCCAGCAGACTGGACAGGGGGAGGACCGGGGAGCTGTTTTTT

D gene: -
J gene: TRBJ2-7
V gene: TRBV5-6
CDR3 length: 13
clone size: -
CDR3 protein: CASNLYGGYEQYF
CDR3 DNA: TGTGCCAGCAACCTTTACGGGGGTTACGAGCAGTACTTC

D gene: -
J gene: TRBJ2-3
V gene: TRBV9
CDR3 length: 15
clone size: -
CDR3 protein: CASSVVGQNTDTQYF
CDR3 DNA: TGTGCCAGCAGCGTAGTTGGACAGAACACAGATACGCAGTATTTT

D gene: -
J gene: TRBJ2-7
V gene: TRBV27
CDR3 length: 16
clone size: -
CDR3 protein: CASSPLGRPSSYEQYF
CDR3 DNA: TGTGCCAGCAGTCCCCTGGGACGGCCCAGCTCCTACGAGCAGTACTTC

D gene: -
J gene: TRBJ1-2
V gene: TRBV6-5
CDR3 length: 14
clone size: -
CDR3 protein: CASSSGNRDYGYTF
CDR3 DNA: TGTGCCAGCAGCTCCGGGAATCGAGACTATGGCTACACCTTC